This T cell receptor beta chain comes out of a study of shared clonotypes between healthy human individuals (dated by TCRdb to 2020 to 2022). Turning to the overall study: Two women and three men aged 18 to 49 years were included in the cohort. Between about 0.8 and 8.9 billion PBMCs per donor were obtained by leukapheresis. The study deeply sequenced blood TCR repertoires of about 5 healthy adults to estimate repertoire size and the extent of clonotype sharing between individuals. For each donor, CD4 naive and CD4 memory were each given three plates, CD8 naive was given two plates, and CD8 memory was given one plate. To increase sequencing depth and limit assay-specific biases, different laboratories used diverse techniques to prepare libraries and sequence TCR repertoires.

A note on this clone: Its antigen is not yet known. Within one base of it there is no much larger clone, and no base qualities were kept.

The CDR3 measures 14 amino acids from cysteine to phenylalanine. Only the CDR3 region is kept as DNA, spanning 42 bases read in frame from base 1. The germline V gene (reference sequence) gives CDR1 as SEHNR and CDR2 as FQNEAQ. Using the deep immunoSEQ assay, multiplex PCR amplified TCR CDR3 regions from genomic DNA. Extracted genomic DNA from each cell subset was spread evenly across all wells of several immunoSEQ 96-well plates, with each plate serving as a replicate. For sorted subsets, approximately 210 ng genomic DNA, equal to some 28,000 T cell genomes, was loaded into each replicate PCR. The purified libraries were quantified using a Qubit 3.0 fluorometer, sized with a Bioanalyzer 2100, and then quantified again using the KAPA Library Quantification kit. Each immunoSEQ 96-well plate was sequenced on its own single-read 150-cycle Illumina NextSeq 550 flow cell. The source study handled its data this way. Because only junctional sequences without quality scores were contained in the immunoSEQ output, filtering matching that applied to full-length reads could not be performed. Sequences were annotated with PyIR, a Python wrapper for IgBLAST v1.9, and V/J genes and CDR3 were assigned using IMGT germline references. Any read was removed if the V/J assignment was weak (E-value above 1e-6), the CDR3 was missing, or the read contained stop codons, out-of-frame junctions, or ambiguous translated residues. A V3J clonotype was defined by an identical inferred V gene, J gene, and CDR3 amino acid sequence. The percentage overlap between two repertoires was calculated by dividing the number of shared unique clonotypes by the size of the smaller repertoire. Repertoire richness was assessed with RTK rarefaction, the Chao1 estimator, and Recon v2.1 estimates of unobserved clonotypes. Generation probabilities for all TCRbeta clonotypes obtained by the gDNA method from four donors were computed using OLGA. TCRdb holds this immuneACCESS table with in-frame rearrangements only. Some clones are missing; in checked studies, unresolved V genes explain under half, and the rest has no known cause. The V and J calls and clone size were taken over from that table, and D and trimming were inferred from the DNA. This sample has more than 400,000 clones in its table, and 90% to 96% of those were observed once. 0.06% of the sample is held by the ten biggest clonotypes.

Healthy HIV-negative adults with no recently reported acute infections or vaccinations were included as donors. All donors were Caucasian adults living in Nashville, Tennessee, USA. Magnetic negative selection was used to enrich CD4+ T cells, after which naive cells were positively selected on CD45RA and the negative fraction became the memory subset. Blood was collected by leukapheresis, and PBMCs were isolated by Ficoll-Histopaque density gradient centrifugation and then cryopreserved in liquid nitrogen vapor phase. Analytical flow cytometry was used to check the purity and quantity of every magnetically sorted T cell population. Each sorted fraction had its genomic DNA isolated and then quantified by UV absorbance on a Nanodrop 2000c. The paper as a whole reports these results and caveats: When several donors were compared, the shared fraction of clonotypes was 5% to 6.5% for naive CD4, more than 3% for naive CD8, 2.3% for memory CD4, and 0.35% to 0.5% for memory CD8. Compared with non-shared clonotypes, the clonotypes found in all four sorted-subset donors had higher generation probabilities. Based on pairwise subsampling, the degree of clonotype sharing among donors was expected to be affected by sequencing depth. Estimated clonotype richness was generally larger for naive than for memory subsets. Incomplete sequencing was indicated by rarefaction of sorted-subset datasets, despite the large sequencing depth. Because the study included a small number of donors, the genetic and exposure-history diversity represented was limited. Sampling was limited to blood, and TCR repertoires in tissue likely differ from TCR repertoires in blood.

This TCR derives from a woman in her twenties or thirties in good health. Sequencing was carried out using naive CD4+ T cells sorted from blood. The cell subset or site label corresponds to: CD45RA+ positively selected. The rearrangement joined TRBV7-9 to TRBJ2-5, and 8 bases in between align with TRBD1. The J call may not be correct, given that the DNA end is closer to TRBJ2-7. The CDR3 in this case is CASSPQGGPYEQYF. The DNA sequence is TGTGCCAGCAGCCCACAGGGGGGTCCCTACGAGCAGTACTTC.